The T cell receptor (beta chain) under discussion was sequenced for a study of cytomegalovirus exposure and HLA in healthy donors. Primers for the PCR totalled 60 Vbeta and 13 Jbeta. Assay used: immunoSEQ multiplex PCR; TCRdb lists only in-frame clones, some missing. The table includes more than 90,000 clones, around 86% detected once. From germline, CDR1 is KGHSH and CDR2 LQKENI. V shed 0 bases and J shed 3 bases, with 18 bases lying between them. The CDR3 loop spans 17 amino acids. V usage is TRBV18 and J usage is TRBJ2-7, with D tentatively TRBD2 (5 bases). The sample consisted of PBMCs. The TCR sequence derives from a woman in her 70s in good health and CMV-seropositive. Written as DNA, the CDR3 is TGTGCCAGCTCACCACCAGGTATAGGACTGAGGGTCTACGAGCAGTACTTC. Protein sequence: CASSPPGIGLRVYEQYF.